The rows below give T cell receptor beta chains drawn from one sample of a study of T cells in Graves' hyperthyroidism and ophthalmopathy. TCRdb re-derived calls from the multiplex PCR reads in MiXCR, one entry per CDR3 protein. Of a few hundred thousand distinct CDR3 sequences listed, approximately 15% were seen once; the top ten hold 30% to 35%. Material: blood. Receptors were obtained from a woman aged 30 to 39 with Graves' hyperthyroidism. Each CDR3 is given with its conserved first and last residue.

j_call | v_call | cdr3_aa
TRBJ2-5 | TRBV6-1 | CAVDGGLGETQYF
TRBJ2-7 | TRBV9 | CASSTDGNPLREQYF
TRBJ1-2 | TRBV12-3/TRBV12-4 | CASNQQGSGGYTF
TRBJ2-1 | TRBV12-3/TRBV12-4 | CASSWTSGNNNEQFF
TRBJ2-5 | TRBV19 | CASSNRRQGIETQYF
TRBJ2-1 | TRBV11-1 | CASSSQRTIHHGEQFF
TRBJ2-2 | TRBV3-1 | CASSSDGLAATGELFF
TRBJ2-1 | TRBV18 | CASSNREGSYNEQFF
TRBJ2-1 | TRBV9 | CASSAAAGHYNEQFF
TRBJ2-7 | TRBV5-1 | CASSLAQTGGPQYF
TRBJ2-1 | TRBV20-1 | CSAPPGGSSEQFF
TRBJ1-3 | TRBV20-1 | CSARGPQDSGNTIYF
TRBJ1-2 | TRBV29-1 | CRTGDSGYTF
TRBJ1-2 | TRBV11-2 | CASSQVTGGYGYTF
TRBJ2-3 | TRBV7-2 | CASRPGTTSTDTQYF
TRBJ1-1 | TRBV4-2 | CASSLRGGSRNTEAFF
TRBJ2-4 | TRBV4-2 | CASSQPDRALAKNIQYF
TRBJ2-7 | TRBV9 | CANSVDLGNYEQYF
TRBJ2-7 | TRBV2 | CASSEQSTYEQYF
TRBJ2-1 | TRBV11-2 | CASSLDRGTYNEQFF
TRBJ2-5 | TRBV7-9 | CASSLKAGTHQETQYF
TRBJ2-7 | TRBV19 | CASSILTGDYEQYF
TRBJ1-6 | TRBV18 | CASSPGLIDSPLHF
TRBJ2-5 | TRBV4-2 | CASSQDGQETQYF
TRBJ1-1 | TRBV7-2 | CASSLWLPERTEAFF
TRBJ2-1 | TRBV6-6 | CASSYSTSGTDASSYNEQFF
TRBJ1-1 | TRBV10-3 | CAISDSKTGPTNTEAFF
TRBJ2-2 | TRBV27 | CASSFPSGELFF
TRBJ1-2 | TRBV5-6 | CASTPTGAAGGYTF
TRBJ2-3 | TRBV9 | CASSGGEGHTQYF
TRBJ2-3 | TRBV10-3 | CAISSRGSRDTQYF